These 21 T cell receptor beta chains originate from one sample sequenced in a study of a mutant IDH1 vaccine in newly diagnosed glioma. The time point denotes: week 47, end of study. Topical imiquimod accompanied each vaccine dose, which consisted of 300 ug of mutant IDH1 20-mer peptide. Sequencing was performed with immunoSEQ multiplex PCR; in TCRdb, only in-frame clones are kept and a portion is missing. The sample yields about 94,000 clones, roughly nine tenths seen once. No cognate antigen is known for these TCRs. Sequenced material: PBMCs, taken from a glioma patient whose treatment included an IDH1 peptide vaccine. Receptors were obtained from a woman in her forties or fifties with glioma.

The chain is built from TRBV9 and TRBJ2-7; 11 nucleotides line up with TRBD2. J lost 2 bases, V lost 2 bases, and 6 bases had no gene match. The CDR3 has 16 residues. Germline V lookup: CDR1 SGDLS, CDR2 YYNGEE. DNA of the CDR3: TGTGCCAGCAGCGTGGCGACTAGCGGGGCCGCCTACGAGCAGTACTTC. This codes for CASSVATSGAAYEQYF.

The chain has TRBV5-6 and TRBJ2-5; 9 nucleotides align to TRBD1. The germline V gene has CDR1 SGHDT and CDR2 YYEEEE. The CDR3 sequence is 14 residues long. Trimming removed 2 bases from V and 4 bases from J; junction bases left unmatched: 3. CDR3 sequence: CASSFNRGRETQYF. As DNA, the CDR3 is TGTGCCAGCAGCTTCAACAGGGGGCGAGAGACCCAGTACTTC.

The J gene is TRBJ2-2, the V gene TRBV6-5; the match to TRBD1 covers 7 bases. The CDR3 is made up of 16 amino acids. V gave up 1 base and J gave up 6 bases; unmatched junction bases: 8. Looked up from germline, CDR1 is MNHEY and CDR2 is SVGAGI. CDR3 DNA sequence: TGTGCCAGCAGTTACTTTTCACCGGGACAGTCCGGGGAGCTGTTTTTT. The encoded protein is CASSYFSPGQSGELFF.

The CDR3 DNA follows: TGTGCCTGGAGTAGAAAGGGACTACCTCAAGAGACCCAGTACTTC. Protein product: CAWSRKGLPQETQYF. The chain links TRBV30 to TRBJ2-5, with 7 bases matching TRBD2. Germline V gene data show CDR1 as GTSNPN and CDR2 as SVGIG (reference sequence). Trimming at V came to 2 bases and at J to 2 bases, leaving 8 bases not matched to a gene. CDR3 length: 15 amino acids. Full variable domain (missing parts from reference TRBV30 and TRBJ2-5): SQTIHQWPATLVQPVGSPLSLECTVEGTSNPNLYWYRQAAGRGLQLLFYSVGIGQISSEVPQNLSASRPQDRQFILSSKKLLLSDSGFYLCAWSRKGLPQETQYFGPGTRLLVL.

The V gene is TRBV2, the J gene TRBJ2-2; D is perhaps TRBD2 (5 bases). CDR1 SNHLY and CDR2 FYNNEI come from the germline V gene. CDR3 length: 13 residues. The V end lost 10 bases, the J end lost 2 bases, and 11 bases lay between the germline ends. The DNA of the CDR3 is TGTGCCATCGTCCGGACTAACACCGGGGAGCTGTTTTTT. It is translated as CAIVRTNTGELFF.

This chain uses TRBV14 with TRBJ1-5, with TRBD1 as a possible D gene (5 bases). The germline V and J ends were trimmed by 0 bases and 4 bases, with 13 bases remaining between them. The germline V gene encodes CDR1 SGHDN and CDR2 FVKESK. This CDR3 spans 16 amino acids. The CDR3 region is CASSQDLWWGNQPQHF. The CDR3 bases are TGTGCCAGCAGCCAAGATTTGTGGTGGGGGAATCAGCCCCAGCATTTT.

V usage is TRBV19 and J usage is TRBJ2-1; D unresolved. This CDR3 comprises 16 residues. Trimming shortened V by 0 bases and J by 5 bases, and 14 bases separated the two germline ends. Per the germline V gene, CDR1 is LNHDA and CDR2 is SQIVND (reference sequence). DNA of the CDR3: TGTGCCAGTAGTATAGATCTAGTCTCAAGGAACAATGAGCAGTTCTTC. Its protein is CASSIDLVSRNNEQFF.

The chain has TRBV7-3 and TRBJ2-2; 10 positions agree with TRBD1. Germline V gene lookup returns CDR1 SGHTA and CDR2 FQGTGA. The CDR3 is 16 residues long. V trimming: 5 bases; J trimming: 6 bases; junction bases outside the gene matches: 9. The CDR3 loop reads CASSARQGAKAGELFF. The CDR3 nucleotides read TGTGCCAGCAGCGCCCGACAGGGGGCAAAGGCCGGGGAGCTGTTTTTT.

This clone was seen just once. The V gene is TRBV4-1, the J gene TRBJ2-1, with D perhaps matching TRBD1 (5 bases). The V end lost 3 bases, the J end lost 5 bases, and 11 bases lay between the germline ends. This CDR3 region has 14 residues. Germline V gene sequence: CDR1 MGHRA, CDR2 YSYEKL. The CDR3 nucleotides read TGCGCCAGCAGCCACCCCGACAGTAACAATGAGCAGTTCTTC. It specifies CASSHPDSNNEQFF.

The rearrangement uses TRBV23-1 and TRBJ2-1, with 9 bases that match TRBD2. TRBV23-1 is classed as an ORF, of uncertain function. The CDR3 totals 14 residues. The J segment lost 4 bases and the V segment lost 6 bases, leaving 4 bases of the junction unmatched. The CDR3 sequence: CASRQREEYNEQFF. Written as DNA, the CDR3 is TGCGCCAGCAGGCAGCGGGAGGAGTACAATGAGCAGTTCTTC.

CDR3 in amino acids: CASSYLGGNQPQHF. For the CDR3, the DNA is TGTGCCAGCAGCTACCTGGGGGGCAATCAGCCCCAGCATTTT. The chain recombines TRBV6-5 with TRBJ1-5; D may be TRBD1 (5 bases). V was cut by 6 bases and J by 2 bases, with 11 bases left in between. Germline V gene data show CDR1 as MNHEY and CDR2 as SVGAGI. The CDR3 consists of 14 residues.

This rearrangement joins TRBV7-9 to TRBJ1-1; D is ambiguous. Germline lookup yields CDR1 SEHNR and CDR2 FQNEAQ (reference sequence). The V end lost 7 bases, the J end lost 7 bases, and 13 bases lay between the germline ends. The CDR3 covers 12 residues. For the CDR3, the DNA is TGTGCCAGCAAGCCGGGGATCGGTGAAGCTTTCTTT. Translated: CASKPGIGEAFF.

The rearrangement uses TRBV6-5 and TRBJ2-1; weak D call: TRBD2 (6 bases). The V end lost 7 bases, the J end lost 4 bases, and 14 bases lay between the germline ends. In germline, CDR1 is MNHEY, CDR2 SVGAGI. The CDR3 runs 14 residues. CDR3 bases: TGTGCCAGCACGAGGGGTAGCGGATACAATGAGCAGTTCTTC. It is translated as CASTRGSGYNEQFF.

This sequence joins TRBV11-2 and TRBJ2-1, with 7 bases aligning to TRBD2. V was clipped by 4 bases and J by 6 bases; unmatched bases: 12. Germline lookup yields CDR1 SGHAT and CDR2 FQNNGV. The CDR3 contains 16 residues. CDR3 protein: CASSSSPGLVGNEQFF. In DNA form, the CDR3 reads TGTGCCAGCAGCTCCTCGCCAGGACTAGTTGGCAATGAGCAGTTCTTC.

In its sample, this clone was seen a few times. The chain joins TRBV11-2 to TRBJ1-1, with D uncertain. The V gene's germline CDR1 is SGHAT and CDR2 FQNNGV. V lost 0 bases and J lost 1, with 3 bases in between. The CDR3 sequence is 13 residues long. Here the CDR3 DNA reads TGTGCCAGCAGCTTAGACCGGAACACTGAAGCTTTCTTT. Translation: CASSLDRNTEAFF.

The rearrangement joins TRBV5-5 to TRBJ2-2; TRBD1 matches 8 bases. This CDR3 contains 15 residues. Unmatched junction bases numbered 6, after V lost 6 bases and J lost 2 bases. CDR1 and CDR2 from the germline V gene are SGHKS and YYEKEE (reference sequence). CDR3 loop: CASTPGTGNTGELFF. The CDR3 nucleotides are TGTGCCAGCACCCCCGGGACAGGAAACACCGGGGAGCTGTTTTTT.

The J gene is TRBJ1-5, the V gene TRBV28; D possibly corresponds to TRBD1 (5 bases). This CDR3 comprises 14 residues. Per the germline V gene, CDR1 is MDHEN and CDR2 is SYDVKM. V was cut by 7 bases and J by 7 bases, with 17 bases left in between. CDR3 region: CASKVLGGGQPQHF. The CDR3 bases are TGTGCCAGCAAGGTCCTCGGGGGGGGGCAGCCCCAGCATTTT.

The chain couples TRBV29-1 to TRBJ2-5; D is unresolved. This CDR3 is built from 14 residues. Germline V gene data show CDR1 as SQVTM and CDR2 as ANQGSEA. The V gene lost 3 bases and the J gene lost 5 bases, with 16 bases spanning the gap. CDR3 in amino acids: CSVDGNRKVETQYF. CDR3 DNA: TGCAGCGTTGATGGGAATAGGAAAGTCGAGACCCAGTACTTC.

The rearrangement uses TRBV30 and TRBJ2-7, with D tentatively TRBD2 (6 bases). The CDR3 loop spans 17 amino acids. Germline V gene data show CDR1 as GTSNPN and CDR2 as SVGIG (reference sequence). The germline V and J ends were trimmed by 1 base and 0 bases, with 19 bases remaining between them. The CDR3 is CAWSAALTSRLSYEQYF. In DNA form, the CDR3 reads TGTGCCTGGAGTGCCGCCTTGACTAGTAGACTCTCCTACGAGCAGTACTTC. Variable domain in full (rest from reference TRBV30 and TRBJ2-7): SQTIHQWPATLVQPVGSPLSLECTVEGTSNPNLYWYRQAAGRGLQLLFYSVGIGQISSEVPQNLSASRPQDRQFILSSKKLLLSDSGFYLCAWSAALTSRLSYEQYFGPGTRLTVT.

The CDR3 DNA sequence: TGTGCCAGTACCGTAATGATAGCCTCCTATAATTCACCCCTCCACTTT. It yields the protein CASTVMIASYNSPLHF. The chain couples TRBV2 to TRBJ1-6; D unresolved. Germline V gene lookup returns CDR1 SNHLY and CDR2 FYNNEI. V was cut by 9 bases and J by 0 bases, with 15 bases left in between. The length of the CDR3 is 16 residues.

This rearrangement joins TRBV6-5 to TRBJ1-3, with D unclear. There are 15 residues in the CDR3. V gave up 5 bases and J gave up 0 bases, with 11 bases separating them. Germline lookup yields CDR1 MNHEY and CDR2 SVGAGI. The CDR3 sequence is CASSTRRNSGNTIYF. The CDR3 DNA reads as TGTGCCAGCAGTACCCGGCGGAACTCTGGAAACACCATATATTTT.